This T cell receptor beta chain was recovered during a study of blood T cell repertoires in COVID-19. Study as a whole: Samples representing acute and convalescent COVID-19 were sourced from the United States, Italy and Spain. Sources were T cells, B-cell-depleted T cells, or PBMCs; the material itself was cDNA or gDNA.

Profiling relied on immunoSEQ multiplex PCR, and the TCRdb table lists in-frame clones only, not all of them. The sample includes over 150,000 clones, around 82% of them seen just once. This clone was seen more than once but under ten times. Other DNA sequences in the sample encode the same CDR3. Germline assignment: CDR1 SGHTA and CDR2 FQGNSA. The CDR3 covers 14 residues. The V and J ends lost 4 bases and 0 bases respectively, with 10 bases between them. The sequenced material came from peripheral blood. This sequence joins TRBV7-2 and TRBJ2-7; tentatively, D is TRBD1 (6 bases). The receptor comes from a man aged 55-75 years with COVID-19, enrolled during active disease. The CDR3 spells CASSSNRASYEQYF. The CDR3 bases are TGTGCCAGCAGCTCGAACAGGGCCTCCTACGAGCAGTACTTC. Combining the CDR3 with reference TRBV7-2 and TRBJ2-7 gives the whole variable domain GAGVSQSPSNKVTEKGKDVELRCDPISGHTALYWYRQSLGQGLEFLIYFQGNSAPDKSGLPSDRFSAERTGGSVSTLTIQRTQQEDSAVYLCASSSNRASYEQYFGPGTRLTVT.